Each of the 21 T cell receptor beta chains below was sequenced from the same sample in a study of blood T cells in healthy people across ages. A second PCR, run for roughly 7 to 12 cycles, used a sample-barcoded 5' primer plus a J-beta primer mix. TCRdb reanalysed the 5' RACE reads using MiXCR and keeps one entry per CDR3 protein. The table lists some 1.5 million distinct CDR3 sequences, roughly 27% of them singletons, with roughly 8.2% in the top ten. The specimen was blood. These receptors were obtained from a woman younger than 45 in good health.

As for this clonotype: Germline is not matched at one junction end, which may reflect a read error. The CDR3 DNA reads TGTGCCAGCGTCGGCAGAAACTCCTGCAATGAGCAGTTCTTC. This translates into CASVGRNSCNEQFF. The chain combines TRBV5-5 with TRBJ2-1, with D unresolved. Germline V lookup: CDR1 SGHKS, CDR2 YYEKEE (reference sequence). The CDR3 covers 14 residues.

This clonotype was found many times. The chain carries TRBV7-2 and TRBJ2-7, with a possible D match to TRBD2 (6 bases). The CDR3 is 14 amino acids. Per the germline V gene, CDR1 is SGHTA and CDR2 is FQGNSA. V gave up 3 bases and J gave up 4 bases, with 13 bases separating them. CDR3 DNA: TGTGCCAGCAGCTTCGAGCGGGCAGTATACGAGCAGTACTTC. It specifies CASSFERAVYEQYF.

The CDR3 region is CASSPRLGDTQYF. The CDR3 region has the DNA TGTGCCAGCAGCCCCCGATTGGGAGATACGCAGTATTTT. The V gene is TRBV9, the J gene TRBJ2-3; D is ambiguous. The V and J ends lost 4 bases and 5 bases respectively, with 11 bases between them. The CDR3 spans 13 residues. Per germline, CDR1 SGDLS and CDR2 YYNGEE.

The chain uses TRBV7-2 and TRBJ2-1; D may be TRBD1 (5 bases). V lost 4 bases and J lost 9, with 16 bases in between. Germline loops: CDR1 SGHTA, CDR2 FQGNSA. This CDR3 contains 14 residues. CDR3 sequence: CASSSTTDLGEQFF. CDR3 bases: TGTGCCAGCAGCTCGACGACAGATTTGGGTGAGCAGTTCTTC. Drawing the rest from reference TRBV7-2 and TRBJ2-1, the complete variable domain is GAGVSQSPSNKVTEKGKDVELRCDPISGHTALYWYRQSLGQGLEFLIYFQGNSAPDKSGLPSDRFSAERTGGSVSTLTIQRTQQEDSAVYLCASSSTTDLGEQFFGPGTRLTVL.

As concerns this clonotype: One end of the junction fails to match germline, which may point to a read error. V and J are TRBV28 and TRBJ2-7; D unclear. The CDR3 spans 12 residues. Germline CDR1 and CDR2: MDHEN and SYDVKM. The CDR3 sequence is CASSTILYVQYF. DNA for the CDR3: TGTGCCAGCAGTACAATATTGTACGTGCAGTACTTC.

This clonotype was found many times. The chain is built from TRBV12-3 or TRBV12-4 and TRBJ2-5; 11 bases map to TRBD2. The junction had 9 bases not matched to a gene; V was cut back by 2 bases and J by 7 bases. The CDR3 runs 16 residues. CDR3 in DNA: TGTGCCAGCAGTTTACTGGGGGTAGCGGGAGGGCGGACCCAGTACTTC. It translates to CASSLLGVAGGRTQYF.

This chain links TRBV7-7 with TRBJ2-5; tentative D call: TRBD2 (6 bases). CDR3 length: 14 amino acids. Germline V CDR1 and CDR2: SSHAT, FNYEAQ (reference sequence). Trimming took off 4 bases at V and 7 bases at J, with 16 bases between the two ends. CDR3 sequence reads: CASSSTGGEVTQYF. CDR3 coding DNA: TGTGCCAGCAGCTCCACCGGTGGGGAGGTGACCCAGTACTTC.

This clonotype was observed many times. V usage is TRBV9 and J usage is TRBJ2-7, with D perhaps TRBD1 or TRBD2 (5 bases each). V was clipped by 4 bases and J by 2 bases, with 13 bases between them. From germline, CDR1 is SGDLS and CDR2 YYNGEE. The CDR3 consists of 14 residues. The CDR3 loop reads CASSPRGDPYEQYF. The CDR3 DNA reads as TGTGCCAGCAGCCCTCGAGGGGATCCCTACGAGCAGTACTTC.

V is TRBV10-3 and J is TRBJ2-1; 10 bases are shared with TRBD2. The CDR3 sequence is 17 residues long. Germline V CDR1 and CDR2: ENHRY, SYGVKD. J lost 0 bases, V lost 4 bases, and 6 bases had no gene match. Here the CDR3 reads CAISAFSGRSSYNEQFF. The DNA for the CDR3 is TGTGCCATCAGTGCTTTTAGCGGGAGGAGCTCCTACAATGAGCAGTTCTTC.

Many counts were recorded for this clonotype. The chain has TRBV5-1 and TRBJ2-1; no definite D call. The V end was cut by 3 bases, the J end by 5 bases, with 12 bases between. The CDR3 is 14 amino acids. Per germline, CDR1 SGHRS and CDR2 YFSETQ. CDR3 nucleotides: TGCGCCAGCAGCTCCGACCTGTCCCACAATGAGCAGTTCTTC. Its protein is CASSSDLSHNEQFF.

This clonotype turned up a few times. This chain uses TRBV7-2 with TRBJ2-3; 14 nucleotides match TRBD2. From germline, CDR1 is SGHTA and CDR2 FQGNSA. With V trimmed by 3 bases and J by 4 bases, 9 bases remained unmatched. There are 18 residues in the CDR3. The DNA for the CDR3 is TGTGCCAGCAGCTTCCCCGGACTAGCGGGGGGTATCGCAGATACGCAGTATTTT. This translates into CASSFPGLAGGIADTQYF.

Only a few counts were recorded for this clonotype. The chain couples TRBV18 to TRBJ2-3, with D possibly matching TRBD2 (6 bases). The germline CDR1 and CDR2 sequences are KGHSH and LQKENI. Trimming shortened V by 2 bases and J by 2 bases, and 11 bases separated the two germline ends. The CDR3 covers 15 residues. The CDR3 here is CASSPVRDPTDTQYF. The DNA of the CDR3 is TGTGCCAGCTCACCAGTGCGGGACCCCACAGATACGCAGTATTTT.

This chain joins TRBV6-4 and TRBJ2-1; 7 bases are shared with TRBD2. The germline gives CDR1 MRHNA, CDR2 SNTAGT. The CDR3 covers 15 residues. The V and J ends lost 0 bases and 6 bases, in that order; junction bases with no gene match: 5. The CDR3 nucleotides are TGTGCCAGCAGTGACTCGGGCGGGGGATTCAATGAGCAGTTCTTC. Encoded protein: CASSDSGGGFNEQFF.

The chain employs TRBV20-1 and TRBJ2-1; D may be TRBD1 (6 bases). V lost 3 bases and J lost 7, with 16 bases in between. The CDR3 has 14 amino acids. CDR1 DFQATT and CDR2 SNEGSKA come from the germline V gene (reference sequence). Here the CDR3 DNA reads TGCAGTGCTAGCCCCCCACAGGGTCCGAATGAGCAGTTCTTC. It specifies CSASPPQGPNEQFF.

This clonotype was counted between two and nine times. The chain joins TRBV5-6 to TRBJ2-1, with D uncertain. CDR1 SGHDT and CDR2 YYEEEE come from the germline V gene. V lost 1 base and J 5 bases, leaving 10 bases between the germline ends. The CDR3 is 14 residues long. DNA of the CDR3: TGTGCCAGCAGCTTGAGCTGGGGAAACAATGAGCAGTTCTTC. Translation gives CASSLSWGNNEQFF.

This clonotype was found a few times. The chain has TRBV7-2 and TRBJ2-1; 9 bases agree with TRBD2. The CDR3 is 15 residues long. The junction had 6 bases not matched to a gene; V was cut back by 0 bases and J by 9 bases. The germline gives CDR1 SGHTA, CDR2 FQGNSA. This chain's CDR3 is CASSLALSGSSEQFF. As DNA, the CDR3 is TGTGCCAGCAGCTTAGCGCTTAGCGGGAGTAGTGAGCAGTTCTTC. Combining the CDR3 with reference TRBV7-2 and TRBJ2-1 gives the whole variable domain GAGVSQSPSNKVTEKGKDVELRCDPISGHTALYWYRQSLGQGLEFLIYFQGNSAPDKSGLPSDRFSAERTGGSVSTLTIQRTQQEDSAVYLCASSLALSGSSEQFFGPGTRLTVL.

This clonotype was recorded a few times. Its ends do not fully match the called genes, so a read error is possible. The rearrangement uses TRBV11-2 and TRBJ2-1, with D possibly TRBD1 on 5 matching bases. Germline V gives CDR1 SGHAT, CDR2 FQNNGV. This CDR3 is 13 amino acids long. CDR3 nucleotides: TGTGCCGGCAGCTTAACAGGAAGCAATGAGCAGTTCTTC. Protein product: CAGSLTGSNEQFF.

The sample holds a few counts of this clonotype. This chain uses TRBV28 with TRBJ2-3; the D gene is possibly TRBD1 (6 bases). Trimming took 6 bases from V and 2 from J, leaving 12 bases between them. Per germline, CDR1 MDHEN and CDR2 SYDVKM. The CDR3 length is 14 residues. The CDR3 nucleotides are TGTGCCAGCAGACTCGACAGGAACACAGATACGCAGTATTTT. It codes for CASRLDRNTDTQYF.

This clonotype is a singleton in its sample. The gene calls are TRBV5-1 and TRBJ2-4; 9 positions agree with TRBD1. Germline V gene sequence: CDR1 SGHRS, CDR2 YFSETQ. The CDR3 runs to 13 residues. V shed 2 bases and J 13 bases; nucleotides not matched to a gene: 7. CDR3 bases: TGCGCCAGCAGCTTAGGGGACAGGGCGATGCAGTACTTC. Amino acids: CASSLGDRAMQYF. Looking up the rest from reference TRBV5-1 and TRBJ2-4 gives the full variable domain: KAGVTQTPRYLIKTRGQQVTLSCSPISGHRSVSWYQQTPGQGLQFLFEYFSETQRNKGNFPGRFSGRQFSNSRSEMNVSTLELGDSALYLCASSLGDRAMQYFGAGTRLSVL.

Of note for this clonotype: The final CDR3 position lacks the conserved phenylalanine or tryptophan, pointing to a likely read error. The V call is TRBV10-3, the J call TRBJ2-1; 10 bases align to TRBD2. The CDR3 is 15 residues long. The trim removed 4 bases at V and 3 bases at J, leaving 3 bases unmatched. The germline CDR1 and CDR2 sequences are ENHRY and SYGVKD. The CDR3 DNA is TGTGCCATCAGTGGGGGGACTAGCGACTACAATGAGCAGTTCTCC. Translated: CAISGGTSDYNEQFS.

The V and J genes are TRBV20-1 and TRBJ2-5; D remains unclear. Trimming stripped 0 bases from V and 9 bases from J, with 11 bases between. The CDR3 spans 12 residues. Germline CDR1 is DFQATT and CDR2 is SNEGSKA (reference sequence). The CDR3: CSARESTKAQYF. The CDR3 DNA reads TGCAGTGCTAGAGAGAGTACGAAGGCCCAGTACTTC.